This T cell receptor (beta chain) was sequenced for a study of shared clonotypes between healthy human individuals. Notes on the study in general: Expectations were that clonotype sharing among donors would be affected by sequencing depth.

Sequencing was performed with immunoSEQ multiplex PCR; in TCRdb, only in-frame clones are kept and a portion is missing. Of about 480,000 clones listed, nearly 80% are singletons. A remark on this clone: Its antigen is currently unknown.

Sequenced: PBMCs. The receptor was derived from a woman in her 40s in good health. Some clones in this sample may be carry-over from other donors' samples.

The CDR3 nucleotides are TGTGCCAGCAGCTTAGGGGGACTAGTTTCTTTGTCGGAGCAGTTCTTC. Encoded protein: CASSLGGLVSLSEQFF. This chain uses TRBV7-9 with TRBJ2-1, with TRBD2 matching over 8 bases. There are 16 residues in the CDR3. V shed 1 base, J shed 10 bases, and the junction held 12 bases outside the gene matches. Germline V lookup: CDR1 SEHNR, CDR2 FQNEAQ (reference sequence). Using reference TRBV7-9 and TRBJ2-1 for the parts outside the CDR3, the full variable domain is DTGVSQNPRHKITKRGQNVTFRCDPISEHNRLYWYRQTLGQGPEFLTYFQNEAQLEKSRLLSDRFSAERPKGSFSTLEIQRTEQGDSAMYLCASSLGGLVSLSEQFFGPGTRLTVL.